One and the same sample provided the 13 T cell receptor beta chains below, sequenced in a study of shared clonotypes between healthy human individuals. Here immunoSEQ multiplex PCR was the method, and the copy in TCRdb shows in-frame clones only, minus some. The data show around 530,000 clones, around three quarters seen once. What was sequenced was PBMCs. All receptors come from a woman aged 40 to 50 in good health. Some clones in this sample may be carry-over from other donors' samples.

The rearrangement links TRBV6-6 to TRBJ2-3; TRBD1 matches at 7 bases. V lost 8 bases and J lost 4; bases outside the gene matches: 3. This CDR3 region has 12 residues. Germline CDR1 and CDR2: MNHNY and SVGAGI (reference sequence). The chain's CDR3 is CASAQGADTQYF. DNA of the CDR3: TGTGCCAGCGCTCAGGGGGCAGATACGCAGTATTTT.

The V gene is TRBV5-4, the J gene TRBJ2-5, with 8 bases aligning to TRBD2. V gave up 4 bases and J gave up 5 bases; unmatched junction bases: 7. CDR1 is SGHNT and CDR2 is YYREEE in the germline V gene (reference sequence). CDR3 size: 14 residues. The CDR3 region is CASSRAGVRETQYF. DNA for the CDR3: TGTGCCAGCAGCCGAGCGGGAGTCCGGGAGACCCAGTACTTC.

The chain links TRBV7-9 to TRBJ2-7; D is possibly TRBD1 (5 bases). Trimming pared 1 base from V and 5 bases from J, leaving 12 bases between. Looked up from germline, CDR1 is SEHNR and CDR2 is FQNEAQ (reference sequence). The CDR3 covers 14 residues. The CDR3 DNA is TGTGCCAGCAGCTTAGGGTCCAAGGACAACGAGCAGTACTTC. Protein sequence: CASSLGSKDNEQYF.

The V call is TRBV4-1, the J call TRBJ1-4; D is unresolved. CDR1 and CDR2 (germline): MGHRA, YSYEKL. V was clipped by 4 bases and J by 8 bases, with 11 bases between them. CDR3 length: 13 residues. For the CDR3, the DNA is TGCGCCAGCAGCCTATCCCTGAGGGAAAAACTGTTTTTT. Protein: CASSLSLREKLFF.

The genes are TRBV9 and TRBJ2-7, with 8 bases matching TRBD1. With 1 base clipped from V and 5 bases from J, the junction kept 5 bases outside the gene matches. The CDR3 has 14 residues. In germline, CDR1 is SGDLS, CDR2 YYNGEE. CDR3 sequence reads: CASSVSGQGDEQYF. The CDR3 nucleotides are TGTGCCAGCAGCGTATCCGGACAGGGCGACGAGCAGTACTTC.

This chain joins TRBV6-5 and TRBJ2-7, with D perhaps matching TRBD1 or TRBD2 (6 bases each). The CDR3 spans 11 residues. Trimming pared 2 bases from V and 9 bases from J, leaving 8 bases between. Per the germline V gene, CDR1 is MNHEY and CDR2 is SVGAGI. CDR3 nucleotide sequence: TGTGCCAGCAGTTACGAGGGGGGGCAGTACTTC. It is translated as CASSYEGGQYF.

V and J are TRBV28 and TRBJ2-3, with D unresolved. Germline assignment: CDR1 MDHEN and CDR2 SYDVKM. The germline V and J ends were trimmed by 2 bases and 3 bases, with 12 bases remaining between them. The CDR3 extends over 15 amino acids. This chain's CDR3 is CASSLEGMRTDTQYF. The CDR3 bases are TGTGCCAGCAGTTTAGAAGGGATGAGGACAGATACGCAGTATTTT.

The table lists this clone with a few counts. CDR3 residues: CASSLTSGANVLTF. CDR3 DNA: TGTGCCAGCAGCCTGACAAGTGGGGCCAACGTCCTGACTTTC. The chain carries TRBV14 and TRBJ2-6; the D is unclear. Germline CDR1 is SGHDN and CDR2 is FVKESK. The CDR3 consists of 14 residues. V shed 4 bases and J shed 3 bases, with 7 bases lying between them.

The genes are TRBV6-1 and TRBJ1-5; D is possibly TRBD1 (6 bases). Germline lookup yields CDR1 MNHNS and CDR2 SASEGT. Trimming shortened V by 6 bases and J by 5 bases, and 14 bases separated the two germline ends. The CDR3 is made up of 14 amino acids. CDR3 bases: TGTGCCAGCAGAAAAGGGGACAATTATCAGCCCCAGCATTTT. Its translation is CASRKGDNYQPQHF.

V is TRBV10-3 and J is TRBJ2-7; weak D call: TRBD2 (6 bases). There are 14 residues in the CDR3. Germline V lookup: CDR1 ENHRY, CDR2 SYGVKD. The V end was cut by 4 bases, the J end by 5 bases, with 15 bases between. CDR3 amino acids: CAISVGGKGHEQYF. The CDR3 DNA reads as TGTGCCATCAGTGTGGGCGGGAAGGGCCACGAGCAGTACTTC.

Note on this clone: Mismatch with germline at one junction end may stem from a read error. This chain connects TRBV6-1 to TRBJ1-1, with 8 bases aligning to TRBD1. This CDR3 spans 15 amino acids. The V gene's germline CDR1 is MNHNS and CDR2 SASEGT. This CDR3 is CASSSGTGRRGPTRF. The CDR3 region has the DNA TGTGCCAGCAGCTCTGGGACAGGCCGCCGAGGGCCAACGAGGTTC.

This clone occurred a few times. The rearrangement links TRBV19 to TRBJ1-1; no reliable D call. Trimming took 3 bases from V and 3 from J, leaving 8 bases between them. The CDR3 runs 13 residues. Germline CDR1 and CDR2: LNHDA and SQIVND (reference sequence). CDR3 in DNA: TGTGCCAGTAGTATTATGACGGACACTGAAGCTTTCTTT. Residues: CASSIMTDTEAFF.

The chain recombines TRBV10-3 with TRBJ1-2; a possible D gene is TRBD1 (5 bases). Germline CDR1 is ENHRY and CDR2 is SYGVKD. The CDR3 runs 13 residues. The V end was cut by 4 bases, the J end by 3 bases, with 9 bases between. The CDR3 nucleotides are TGTGCCATCAGTGTGGTACAGGACTATGGCTACACCTTC. It encodes CAISVVQDYGYTF.